The entry that follows covers one T cell receptor beta chain sequence. Its target is not known. These data come from a study of blood T cells in healthy people across ages. Study-level findings and limits: CMV status of donors was unknown, possibly confounding expanded clonotype changes. Significant beta diversity loss was already apparent by age roughly 38, declining roughly linearly.

Through a sample-barcoded 5' primer and a J-beta primer mix, a second PCR was run for about 6 to 11 cycles. Tagging of each cDNA molecule was performed by a template-switch adaptor with 12 random nucleotides. CDR3-containing paired-end reads numbered at least 2.5 million in each sample. MiXCR, run by TCRdb on the 5' RACE reads, gives a single entry per CDR3 protein. The table lists about 1.5 million distinct CDR3 sequences, approximately 39% of them singletons. The CDR3 has 16 amino acids. The trim removed 4 bases at V and 7 bases at J, leaving 8 bases unmatched. CDR1 and CDR2 (germline): LGHNA, YSLEER.

This rearrangement joins TRBV4-3 to TRBJ2-1; 12 positions match TRBD2. The receptor was isolated from a woman under 30 in good health. The source material was blood. The CDR3 coding sequence is TGCGCCAGCAGCCTCACTAGCGGGGGGCGGGGAAATGAGCAGTTCTTC. Translation: CASSLTSGGRGNEQFF.